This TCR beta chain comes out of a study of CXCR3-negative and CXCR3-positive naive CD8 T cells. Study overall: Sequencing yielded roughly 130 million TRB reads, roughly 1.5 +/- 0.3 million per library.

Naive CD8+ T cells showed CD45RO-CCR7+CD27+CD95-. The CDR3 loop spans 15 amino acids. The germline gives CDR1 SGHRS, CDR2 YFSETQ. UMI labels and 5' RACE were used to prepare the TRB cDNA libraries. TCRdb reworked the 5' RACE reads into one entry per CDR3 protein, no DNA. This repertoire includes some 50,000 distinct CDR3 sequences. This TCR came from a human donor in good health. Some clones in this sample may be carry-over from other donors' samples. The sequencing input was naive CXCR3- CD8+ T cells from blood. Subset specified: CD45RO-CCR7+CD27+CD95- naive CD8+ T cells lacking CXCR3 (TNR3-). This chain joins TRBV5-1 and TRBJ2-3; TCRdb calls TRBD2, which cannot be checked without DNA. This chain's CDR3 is CASSFLAGREDTQYF.